The text below deals with one T cell receptor (beta chain). The antigen this receptor binds is unknown. No base quality information exists; no much larger clone differs at one position. This sample stems from a study of OX40 agonist ivuxolimab in advanced cancers. Notes on the research overall: Ivuxolimab, which targeted the costimulatory receptor OX40 (CD134), was an agonistic, fully human IgG2 monoclonal antibody. Intravenous ivuxolimab was administered to patients every 2 weeks at six dose levels: 0.01, 0.1, 0.3, 1.5, 3 and 10 mg/kg. Of the roughly 53 patients in dose escalation, around 19 had hepatocellular carcinoma, roughly 15 had melanoma, 9 had renal cell carcinoma and 9 had head and neck cancer. A male proportion of roughly 85% and a mean age of about 60 years, ranging from roughly 23 to 90, were recorded for the dose-escalation cohort. Prior anti-PD-1, anti-PD-L1 or anti-CTLA-4 therapy was permitted, and checkpoint inhibitors had been received by around 39% of dose-escalation patients. Partial responses occurred in three dose-escalation patients, of whom one had hepatocellular carcinoma and two had cutaneous melanoma. Peripheral TCRbeta sequencing was intended to test whether TCR sequence diversity was altered and clonal T-cell expansion was caused by ivuxolimab. The paper describes the monotherapy dose-escalation part (N = 52 patients) of the phase I trial of ivuxolimab.

For sequencing of the TCRbeta CDR3 region, genomic DNA was extracted from the sorted cells. The immunoSEQ Assay was used to sequence the TCRbeta CDR3 regions. TCRdb took over this immuneACCESS table, retaining in-frame rearrangements with V and J assigned. Such tables are incomplete; in checked studies, under half of the missing clones stem from an unresolved V gene, and the remainder is unexplained. The sample profile shows around 76,000 clones; around 85% of them were found once. The top ten constitute 5.9% of the sample. The study at large found these results: After ivuxolimab, CD8+ T cells had more expanded clones than CD4+ T cells on average. At doses of 0.1 to 3.0 mg/kg, clonal expansion of both CD4+ and CD8+ blood T cells was observed from baseline to week 6. Low levels of normalized T-cell clonal expansion were also seen in some patients who did not respond. In partial responders in the 0.1-3.0 mg/kg groups, normalized peripheral clonal expansion was found to be among the lowest, especially among CD8+ T cells. Which antigens the clonally expanded peripheral T cells were specific for was not determined.

The CDR3 covers 15 residues, taking in both the cysteine and the phenylalanine. CDR3 DNA is the only sequence kept; it has 45 bases, read in frame from the first base. The germline V gene specifies SGHAT as CDR1 and FQNNGV as CDR2. V sheds 5 bases and J sheds 10 bases, leaving 21 bases between their ends. The trial excluded patients who had a history of autoimmune disease or were on systemic immunosuppression. Peripheral blood for TCR sequencing was collected from all dose cohorts at baseline, on cycle 4 day 1, and on cycle 7 day 1. Samples were obtained from an open-label, multicenter, first-in-human phase I dose-escalation trial of ivuxolimab. Adults with locally advanced or metastatic head and neck squamous cell, hepatocellular, melanoma or renal cell carcinoma were enrolled in the trial. Before TCR sequencing, CD4+ and CD8+ T cells were separately sorted from peripheral blood.

The rearranged segments are TRBV11-2 and TRBJ1-5, with the D segment identity uncertain. The sequence was collected from an adult with an advanced solid tumor such as melanoma, head and neck, liver or kidney cancer. This material consisted of CD4+ or CD8+ T cells sorted from blood, taken in a trial of the OX40 agonist ivuxolimab. At the DNA level, the sequence is TGTGCCAGCAGCCCCTCCCCGACACACGGGGAACCCCAGCATTTT. Translated, it gives CASSPSPTHGEPQHF.